The present entry profiles one T cell receptor (beta chain) with its context. The antigen is not known. TCRdb's table, derived via immunoSEQ multiplex PCR, lists solely in-frame clones and lacks some. The profile shows about 66,000 clones, around 95% of them singletons. The sample belongs to a study of T cells after posttransplantation cyclophosphamide. Study results and caveats: Later blood repertoires were often dominated by clones from the donor CD8+ memory compartment. Skin or GI-infiltrating T cells shared few TRB sequences with blood.

Germline V lookup: CDR1 MDHEN, CDR2 SYDVKM. The CDR3 extends over 15 amino acids. Trimming took 5 bases from V and 4 from J, leaving 18 bases between them. The clonotype originates from a woman under 40 in good health and a related stem cell transplant donor. The sample taken for sequencing was PBMCs. The chain carries TRBV28 and TRBJ2-7; tentative D call: TRBD1 (6 bases). The DNA for the CDR3 is TGTGCCAGCAGTGACACGTGGACAGCGATTTACGAGCAGTACTTC. It specifies CASSDTWTAIYEQYF.